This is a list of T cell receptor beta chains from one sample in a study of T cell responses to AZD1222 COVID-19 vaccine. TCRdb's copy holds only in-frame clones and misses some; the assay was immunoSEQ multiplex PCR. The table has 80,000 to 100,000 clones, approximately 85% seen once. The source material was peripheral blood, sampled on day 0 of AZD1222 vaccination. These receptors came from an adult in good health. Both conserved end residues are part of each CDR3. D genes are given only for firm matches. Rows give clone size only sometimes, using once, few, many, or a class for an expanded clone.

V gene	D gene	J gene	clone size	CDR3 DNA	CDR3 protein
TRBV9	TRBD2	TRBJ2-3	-	TGTGCCAGCAGCGTCCTAGCGGGAATTAGCACAGATACGCAGTATTTT	CASSVLAGISTDTQYF
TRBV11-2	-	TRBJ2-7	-	TGTGCCAGCAGACGAGGGGGGGCCATTGTCGAGCAGTACTTC	CASRRGGAIVEQYF
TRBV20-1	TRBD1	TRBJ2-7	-	TGCAGTGCAAGTACTCCGGGACAGACGTACGAGCAGTACTTC	CSASTPGQTYEQYF
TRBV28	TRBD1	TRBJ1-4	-	TGTGCCAGCAGATCGTACCAAGGGACAGGGGATGAAAAACTGTTTTTT	CASRSYQGTGDEKLFF
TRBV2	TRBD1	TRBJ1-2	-	TGTGCCAGCAGTCCCGGGACAGCTAGCTTCGGCTACACCTTC	CASSPGTASFGYTF
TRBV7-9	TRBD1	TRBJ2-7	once	TGTGCCAGCAGCTCCCGGACAGGGGACTACGAGCAGTACTTC	CASSSRTGDYEQYF
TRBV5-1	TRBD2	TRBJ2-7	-	TGCGCCAGCAGCTTTGGGGGGGCCTCGGAGCGGGAGGAGCAGTACTTC	CASSFGGASEREEQYF
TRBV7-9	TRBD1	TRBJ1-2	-	TGTGCCAGCAGCTTAGAGGGGGCGAACGGCTACACCTTC	CASSLEGANGYTF
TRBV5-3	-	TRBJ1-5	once	TGTGCCAGTAGAGAGAGCAATCAGCCCCAGCATTTT	CASRESNQPQHF
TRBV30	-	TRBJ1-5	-	TGTGCCTGGAGTAGGGAGCTCTATAGCAATCAGCCCCAGCATTTT	CAWSRELYSNQPQHF
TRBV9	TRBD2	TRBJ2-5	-	TGTGCCAGCAGCCCGACTAGCGGGAGTTTAGAGACCCAGTACTTC	CASSPTSGSLETQYF
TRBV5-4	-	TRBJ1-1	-	TGTGCCAGCAGCTTGAGGGGGGGCAATACTGAAGCTTTCTTT	CASSLRGGNTEAFF
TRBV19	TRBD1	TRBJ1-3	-	TGTGCCAGTAGTCCCCAACAGGGGGTTGGAAACACCATATATTTT	CASSPQQGVGNTIYF
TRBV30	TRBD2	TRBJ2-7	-	TGTGCCTGGTCCCTTAGCGGGAGCTACGAGCAGTACTTC	CAWSLSGSYEQYF
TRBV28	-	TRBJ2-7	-	TGTGCCAGCAGTTTGGGGAGCCGACAGATGGGCTCCTACGAGCAGTACTTC	CASSLGSRQMGSYEQYF
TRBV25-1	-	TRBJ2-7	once	TGTGCCAGCAGTGTCCAGGGTCACTCCTACGAGCAGTACTTC	CASSVQGHSYEQYF
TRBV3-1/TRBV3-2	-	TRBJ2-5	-	TGTGCCAGCAGTAAAGGACAGAAAGAGACCCAGTACTTC	CASSKGQKETQYF
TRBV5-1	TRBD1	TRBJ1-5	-	TGCGCCAGCAGCTTGACAGGGGAACAGCCCCAGCATTTT	CASSLTGEQPQHF
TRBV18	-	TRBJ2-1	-	TGTGCCAGCTCACCTCTAAGTAAGGGCAATGAGCAGTTCTTC	CASSPLSKGNEQFF
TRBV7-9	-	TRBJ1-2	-	TGTGCCAGCGAGGGGGCTAACTATGGCTACACCTTC	CASEGANYGYTF
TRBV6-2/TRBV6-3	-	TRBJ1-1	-	TGTGCCAGCAGTTTCCGGGAGGGAGAAGCTTTCTTT	CASSFREGEAFF
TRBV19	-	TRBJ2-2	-	TGTGCCAGTAGTTTACGGGAGAACACCGGGGAGCTGTTTTTT	CASSLRENTGELFF
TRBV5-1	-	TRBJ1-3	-	TGCGCCAGCAGCTTTATGGGTTTTGGGACTTCTGGAAACACCATATATTTT	CASSFMGFGTSGNTIYF
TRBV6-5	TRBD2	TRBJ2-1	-	TGTGCCAGCAGTTCCTTGATGGGAGGGCCTAATGAGCAGTTCTTC	CASSSLMGGPNEQFF
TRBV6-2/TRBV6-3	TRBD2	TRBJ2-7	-	TGTGCCAGCAGTTACTCGAAGATCGCGGGAGACTACGAGCAGTACTTC	CASSYSKIAGDYEQYF
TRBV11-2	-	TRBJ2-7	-	TGTGCCAGCAGCTACCTAGTGACAAAGAATTACGAGCAGTACTTC	CASSYLVTKNYEQYF
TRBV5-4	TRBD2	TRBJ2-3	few	TGTGCCAGCAGCTTGATCATTGGCGGGGGGAACACAGATACGCAGTATTTT	CASSLIIGGGNTDTQYF
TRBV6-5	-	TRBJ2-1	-	TGTGCCAGCAGTTACGACCCCCGCTCCTACAATGAGCAGTTCTTC	CASSYDPRSYNEQFF
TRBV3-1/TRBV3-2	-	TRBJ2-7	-	TGTGCCAGCAGCCACCCCCTCCAGCAGCGGATTGCCTACGAGCAGTACTTC	CASSHPLQQRIAYEQYF
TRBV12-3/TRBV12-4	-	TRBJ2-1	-	TGTGCCAGCAGCCCACAGAGGCCCCAGCAGTTCTTC	CASSPQRPQQFF
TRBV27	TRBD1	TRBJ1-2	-	TGTGCCAGCAGTTTCACAACACAGGGGGACTATGGCTACACCTTC	CASSFTTQGDYGYTF
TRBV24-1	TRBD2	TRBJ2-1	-	TGTGCCACCAGTGATATCCCAGCGGGAGGGTACTACAATGAGCAGTTCTTC	CATSDIPAGGYYNEQFF
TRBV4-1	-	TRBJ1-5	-	TGCGCCAGCAGCCAAGATGAGCCGAATCAGCCCCAGCATTTT	CASSQDEPNQPQHF
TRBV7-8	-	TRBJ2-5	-	TGTGCCAGCAGCTTAGGGGTGACACACCAAGAGACCCAGTACTTC	CASSLGVTHQETQYF
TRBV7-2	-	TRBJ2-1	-	TGTGCCAGCAGCAAGCCCGGCCGGGGATACAATGAGCAGTTCTTC	CASSKPGRGYNEQFF
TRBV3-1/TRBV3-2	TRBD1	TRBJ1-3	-	TGTGCCAGCAGACCGAGGGACAGCCTCTCTGGAAACACCATATATTTT	CASRPRDSLSGNTIYF
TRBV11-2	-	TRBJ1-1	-	TGTGCCAGCAGGCCGGCCGGAGGAGGGAACACTGAAGCTTTCTTT	CASRPAGGGNTEAFF
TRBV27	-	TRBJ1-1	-	TGTGCCAGCATTCCGGGGGGGGGAAACACTGAAGCTTTCTTT	CASIPGGGNTEAFF
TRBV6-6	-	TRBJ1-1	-	TGTGCCAGCAACCAGGGACGGGGGAACACTGAAGCTTTCTTT	CASNQGRGNTEAFF
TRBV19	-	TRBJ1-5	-	TGTGCCAGTAGGAGAACAGGGATCAGGGATCAGCCCCAGCATTTT	CASRRTGIRDQPQHF
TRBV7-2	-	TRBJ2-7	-	TGTGCCAGCAGCTGGGACACAAACGAGCAGTACTTC	CASSWDTNEQYF
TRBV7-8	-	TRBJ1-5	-	TGTGCCAGCAGCTTCGCAGACTATAGCAATCAGCCCCAGCATTTT	CASSFADYSNQPQHF
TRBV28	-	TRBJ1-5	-	TGTGCCAGCAGCCGGGGACGGTATAGCAATCAGCCCCAGCATTTT	CASSRGRYSNQPQHF
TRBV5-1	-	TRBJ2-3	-	TGCGCCAGCAGCTTGGATTGGGGGAGCACAGATACGCAGTATTTT	CASSLDWGSTDTQYF
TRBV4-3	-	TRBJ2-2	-	TGCGCCAGCAGCCAAGTAGGTGGGACCGGGGAGCTGTTTTTT	CASSQVGGTGELFF
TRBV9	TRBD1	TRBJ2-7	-	TGTGCCAGCAGCGTCGGGTGGACAGGTCACTCCTACGAGCAGTACTTC	CASSVGWTGHSYEQYF
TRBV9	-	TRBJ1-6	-	TGTGCCAGCAGCGTAGGGAACAGAGAACTTTCACCCCTCCACTTT	CASSVGNRELSPLHF